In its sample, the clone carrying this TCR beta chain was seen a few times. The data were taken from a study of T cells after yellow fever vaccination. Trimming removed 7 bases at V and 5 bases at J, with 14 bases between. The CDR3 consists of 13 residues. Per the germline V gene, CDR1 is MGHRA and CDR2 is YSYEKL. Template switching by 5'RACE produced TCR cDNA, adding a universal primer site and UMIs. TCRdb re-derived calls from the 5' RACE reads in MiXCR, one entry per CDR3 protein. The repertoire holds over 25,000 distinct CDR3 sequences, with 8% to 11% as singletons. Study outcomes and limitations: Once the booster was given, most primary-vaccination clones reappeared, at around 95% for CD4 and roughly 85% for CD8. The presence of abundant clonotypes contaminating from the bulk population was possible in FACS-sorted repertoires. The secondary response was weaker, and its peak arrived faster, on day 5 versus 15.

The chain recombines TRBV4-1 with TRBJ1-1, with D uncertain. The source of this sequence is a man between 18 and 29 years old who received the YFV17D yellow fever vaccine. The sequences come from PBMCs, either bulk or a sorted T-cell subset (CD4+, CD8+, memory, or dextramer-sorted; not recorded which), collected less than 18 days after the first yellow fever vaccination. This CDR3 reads CASTPELRTEAFF. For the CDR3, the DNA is TGCGCCAGCACCCCAGAGTTGCGGACTGAAGCTTTCTTT.